This T cell receptor (beta chain) emerged from a study of T cell responses to AZD1222 COVID-19 vaccine. The assay was immunoSEQ multiplex PCR, and TCRdb's table has in-frame clones only and misses some. The sample holds around 140,000 clones, roughly nine tenths seen once. The CDR3 spans 12 residues. Per the germline V gene, CDR1 is LNHDA and CDR2 is SQIVND (reference sequence). V lost 1 base and J lost 6, with 7 bases in between. With respect to this clone: The antigen is undetermined.

Whole-study findings and limits: Dominant at 160-218 and 743-854, vaccine-associated CD4 TCRs also spanned spike. Spike-specific TCR breadth and depth rose after two AZD1222 doses.

The source is an adult who received the MenACWY meningococcal vaccine as a control. The rearrangement links TRBV19 to TRBJ2-7; weak D call: TRBD1 (5 bases). This sample comprised peripheral blood, obtained 28 days after the second dose of the MenACWY control vaccine. The CDR3 nucleotides read TGTGCCAGTAGTATAGTAGGGGCCGAGCAGTACTTC. It translates to CASSIVGAEQYF. Based on the CDR3 plus reference TRBV19 and TRBJ2-7, the full variable domain is DGGITQSPKYLFRKEGQNVTLSCEQNLNHDAMYWYRQDPGQGLRLIYYSQIVNDFQKGDIAEGYSVSREKKESFPLTVTSAQKNPTAFYLCASSIVGAEQYFGPGTRLTVT.